This T cell receptor (beta chain) was sequenced in a study of CD8+ T cells in alopecia areata. Study in general: Tofacitinib dosing lasted 6 to 18 months, which was then followed by 6 months off drug.

Between the trimmed V and J ends, which lost 3 bases and 0 bases, there was a span of 9 bases. CDR1 is SGHDT, CDR2 YYEEEE, per germline. This CDR3 has 14 residues. Overall study results and limits: Tissue-resident alphabeta T cells belonging to normal skin likewise get sequenced within scalp specimens. Higher clonality was seen in lesional scalp than in normal scalp, especially in alopecia totalis/universalis.

Collection of lesional scalp punch biopsies and peripheral blood was performed in alopecia areata patients. In each case, RNA was isolated and then reverse transcribed into cDNA as the sequencing template. The repertoire was sequenced with immunoSEQ multiplex PCR; TCRdb's copy has only in-frame clones and lacks some. Among just over 150,000 clones, 45% to 55% were seen once, and the ten largest hold roughly 19%. This clone turned up a few times. Its antigen is unidentified. This chain connects TRBV5-6 to TRBJ1-1; possible D gene TRBD1, 6 bases. The material was CD8+ T cells sorted from blood, obtained at week 0. This clonotype was obtained from a human donor with alopecia areata. CDR3: CASSSRGMNTEAFF. CDR3 DNA sequence: TGTGCCAGCAGCTCCAGGGGCATGAACACTGAAGCTTTCTTT.